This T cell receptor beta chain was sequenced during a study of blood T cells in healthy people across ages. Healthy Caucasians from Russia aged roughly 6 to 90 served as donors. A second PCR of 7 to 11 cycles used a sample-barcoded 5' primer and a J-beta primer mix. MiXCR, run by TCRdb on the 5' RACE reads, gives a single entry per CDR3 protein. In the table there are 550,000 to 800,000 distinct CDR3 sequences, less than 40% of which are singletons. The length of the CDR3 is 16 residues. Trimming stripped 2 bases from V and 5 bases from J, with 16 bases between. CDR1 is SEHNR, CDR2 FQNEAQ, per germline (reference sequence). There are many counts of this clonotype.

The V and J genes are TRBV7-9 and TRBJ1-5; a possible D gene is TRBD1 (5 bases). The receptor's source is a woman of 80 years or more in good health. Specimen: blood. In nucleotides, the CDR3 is TGTGCCAGCAGCTTATCTCAGGGAGGGTCGGATCAGCCCCAGCATTTT. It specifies CASSLSQGGSDQPQHF.